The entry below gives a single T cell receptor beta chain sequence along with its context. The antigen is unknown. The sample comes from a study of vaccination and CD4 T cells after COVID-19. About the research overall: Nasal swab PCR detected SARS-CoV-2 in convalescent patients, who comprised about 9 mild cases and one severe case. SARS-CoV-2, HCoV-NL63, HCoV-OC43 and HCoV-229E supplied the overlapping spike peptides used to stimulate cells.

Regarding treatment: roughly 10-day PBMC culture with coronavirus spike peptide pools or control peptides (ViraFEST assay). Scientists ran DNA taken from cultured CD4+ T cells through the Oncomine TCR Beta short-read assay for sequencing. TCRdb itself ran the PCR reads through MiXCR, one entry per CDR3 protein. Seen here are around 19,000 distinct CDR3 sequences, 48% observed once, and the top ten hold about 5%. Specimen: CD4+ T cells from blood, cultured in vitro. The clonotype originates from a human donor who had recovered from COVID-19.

The CDR3 DNA follows: TGTGCCAGCTCACCCCAACAGTACGAGCAGTACTTC. Its translation: CASSPQQYEQYF. The chain joins TRBV18 to TRBJ2-7; D uncertain. The CDR3 length is 12 residues. The germline V gene has CDR1 KGHSH and CDR2 LQKENI. Deletions cut 3 bases from V and 4 bases from J, with 7 bases between.